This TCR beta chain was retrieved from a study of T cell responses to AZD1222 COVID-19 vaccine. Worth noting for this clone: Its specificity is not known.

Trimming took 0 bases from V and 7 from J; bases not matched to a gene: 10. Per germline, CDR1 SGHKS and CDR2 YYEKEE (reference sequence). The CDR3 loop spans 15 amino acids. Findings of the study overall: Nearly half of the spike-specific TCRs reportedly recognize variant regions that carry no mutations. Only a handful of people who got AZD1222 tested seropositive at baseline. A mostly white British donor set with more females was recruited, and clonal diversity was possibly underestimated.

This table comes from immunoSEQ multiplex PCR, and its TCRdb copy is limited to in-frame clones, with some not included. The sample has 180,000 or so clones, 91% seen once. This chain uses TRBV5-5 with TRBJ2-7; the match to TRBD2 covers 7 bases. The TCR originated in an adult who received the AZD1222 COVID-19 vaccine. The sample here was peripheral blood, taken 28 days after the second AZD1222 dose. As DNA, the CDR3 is TGTGCCAGCAGCTTGGACCTATATTCCGGGGGGGAGCAGTACTTC. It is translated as CASSLDLYSGGEQYF. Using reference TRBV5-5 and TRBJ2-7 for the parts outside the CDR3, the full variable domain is DAGVTQSPTHLIKTRGQQVTLRCSPISGHKSVSWYQQVLGQGPQFIFQYYEKEERGRGNFPDRFSARQFPNYSSELNVNALLLGDSALYLCASSLDLYSGGEQYFGPGTRLTVT.